This TCR beta chain appears in the sequencing data of a study of shared clonotypes between healthy human individuals. Details on this clone: The antigen is undetermined.

Study outcomes and limitations: Larger estimated richness was generally recorded for naive subsets relative to memory subsets.

Produced via immunoSEQ multiplex PCR; TCRdb's table is partial and in-frame only. The sample contains some 680,000 clones, more than 70% of which appear only once. Deletions cut 5 bases from V and 9 bases from J, with 12 bases between. Germline V gene sequence: CDR1 SGHVS, CDR2 FNYEAQ. This CDR3 spans 12 amino acids. This chain uses TRBV7-6 with TRBJ2-3, with D possibly being TRBD2 (5 bases). The sample comprised memory CD4+ T cells sorted from blood. Subset: CD45RA-negative fraction. The clonotype was recovered from a woman in her twenties or thirties in good health. The CDR3 DNA reads as TGTGCCAGCAGCCCCGCGGGTAGCACGCAGTATTTT. As protein: CASSPAGSTQYF.